This T cell receptor (beta chain) stems from a study of regulatory T cells in long-lasting Graves disease. Findings of the study overall: Among samples with persistent disease, TRBV28, TRBJ1-2 and TRBJ2-5 were favored. Less diverse TCR repertoires were seen in persistent Graves' patients than in newly diagnosed ones.

As concerns this clonotype: Its antigen is undetermined. Being one base from a much bigger clone, this may be a read error.

Time point indicated: persistent/refractory GD, antithyroid drugs over 5 years with positive TRAb. The TCR library was prepared using RNA isolated from PBMCs. The patients included were those that came from an endocrinology department in Xi'an, China. Germline lookup yields CDR1 ENHRY and CDR2 SYGVKD. CDR3 length: 14 residues. To make TCR beta libraries, researchers used iRepertoire HTBI primers and Arm-PCR of CDR3 regions. TCRdb recomputed calls from the multiplex PCR reads with MiXCR, one row per CDR3 protein. The top ten hold approximately 14% of the sample, which has fewer than 600,000 distinct CDR3 sequences, approximately 23% seen once.

The chain is built from TRBV10-3 and TRBJ1-2; possibly TRBD1 for D (6 bases). Sequencing used peripheral blood mononuclear cells (PBMCs), obtained when the disease was refractory, from a patient treated with antithyroid drugs. The sequence derives from a female donor with Graves disease. The CDR3 coding sequence is TGTGTCATCAGGAACGGACAGACTCCTTATGGCTACACCTTC. This codes for CVIRNGQTPYGYTF.